This T cell receptor beta chain originates from a study of blood T cell repertoires in COVID-19. Whole-study context: Samples of COVID-19 (acute and convalescent) were obtained from the United States, Italy and Spain.

Study processing details: Amplification with reference gene primers provided the estimates of nucleated cell counts. Profiling relied on immunoSEQ multiplex PCR, and the TCRdb table lists in-frame clones only, not all of them. Clone size and the V and J calls come from that table; the DNA yielded D and trimming. The sample carries about 47,000 clones, roughly 90% recorded once. The CDR3 has 15 amino acids. The germline V gene encodes CDR1 LGHNA and CDR2 YSLEER. Trimming took off 1 base at V and 4 bases at J, with 10 bases between the two ends. Material: peripheral blood. The genes are TRBV4-3 and TRBJ1-4; D perhaps matches TRBD1 (6 bases). This TCR was sampled from a man over 45 with active COVID-19. This CDR3 reads CASSQGLRGNEKLFF. The DNA for the CDR3 is TGCGCCAGCAGCCAAGGTCTCAGGGGTAATGAAAAACTGTTTTTT.